This T cell receptor (beta chain) is from a study of shared clonotypes between healthy human individuals (dated by TCRdb to 2018 to 2020). Study-level background: The cohort comprised two women and three men aged 18 to 49 years. Between about 0.8 and 9 billion PBMCs per donor were obtained by leukapheresis. To increase sequencing depth and limit assay-specific biases, different laboratories used diverse techniques to prepare libraries and sequence TCR repertoires. To estimate repertoire size and how much clonotypes are shared between individuals, the study performed deep sequencing of blood TCR repertoires from roughly five healthy adults. For each donor, three plates each were used for CD4 naive and CD4 memory, two plates were used for CD8 naive, and one plate was used for CD8 memory.

The donors were healthy, HIV-negative adults who had no recently reported acute infections or vaccinations. Every donor was a Caucasian adult residing in Nashville, Tennessee, USA. CD4+ T cells were enriched through magnetic negative selection, after which naive cells were positively selected on CD45RA and the remaining negative fraction served as the memory subset. Blood was obtained by leukapheresis, after which PBMCs were separated by Ficoll-Histopaque density gradient centrifugation and cryopreserved in liquid nitrogen vapor phase. Analytical flow cytometry was used to check the purity and quantity of each magnetically sorted T cell population. Genomic DNA was isolated from every sorted fraction and measured by UV absorbance on a Nanodrop 2000c. Study-wide conclusions, independent of this receptor: Across a handful of donors, approximately 4.6% of naive CD4, more than 3% of naive CD8, 2.3% of memory CD4, and about 0.4% of memory CD8 clonotypes were shared. Pairwise subsampling led to the expectation that sequencing depth would affect the degree of clonotype sharing among donors. Even with the large sequencing depth, rarefaction of the sorted-subset datasets indicated that sequencing was incomplete. Higher generation probabilities were observed for clonotypes shared by all four sorted-subset donors than for non-shared clonotypes. The genetic and exposure-history diversity represented was limited by the small number of donors. Larger estimated clonotype richness was generally found for naive subsets than for memory subsets. Sampling was limited to blood, and TCR repertoires in tissue likely differ from TCR repertoires in blood.

TCR CDR3 regions were amplified from genomic DNA by multiplex PCR using the deep immunoSEQ assay. Extracted genomic DNA from each cell subset was spread evenly across all wells of several immunoSEQ 96-well plates, with each plate serving as a replicate. For sorted subsets, roughly 200 ng of genomic DNA, equivalent to tens of thousands of T cell genomes, went into each replicate PCR. The purified libraries were quantified using a Qubit 3.0 fluorometer, sized with a Bioanalyzer 2100, and then quantified again using the KAPA Library Quantification kit. Each immunoSEQ 96-well plate was sequenced on its own single-read 150-cycle Illumina NextSeq 550 flow cell. As for how the authors treated the data: The immunoSEQ output contained only junctional sequences without quality scores, so filtering could not match that applied to full-length reads. Sequences were annotated with PyIR, a Python wrapper for IgBLAST v1.9, and V/J genes and CDR3 were assigned using IMGT germline references. Reads were removed for weak V/J assignments (E-value above 1e-6), missing CDR3, stop codons, out-of-frame junctions, or ambiguous translated residues. A V3J clonotype was defined by an identical inferred V gene, J gene, and CDR3 amino acid sequence. The percentage overlap between two repertoires was calculated by dividing the number of shared unique clonotypes by the size of the smaller repertoire. Repertoire richness was assessed with RTK rarefaction, the Chao1 estimator, and Recon v2.1 estimates of unobserved clonotypes. OLGA was used to compute generation probabilities for all TCRbeta clonotypes that the gDNA method yielded from a few donors. The source is immuneACCESS, and TCRdb retained only in-frame sequences with V and J called. Part of the clones is not carried over; for the studies checked, unresolved V genes explain less than half of this, and the remainder is unexplained. The V and J calls and the clone size are those of that table, but D and trimming were determined from the DNA. Counted in this sample were some 2,000,000 clones; roughly 96% of them appeared once. More than 0.1% of the sample lies in the top ten.

The CDR3 holds 16 amino acids from the cysteine to the phenylalanine. Only the CDR3 region is kept as DNA, spanning 48 bases read in frame from base 1. About this clone: Its specific antigen is unknown. There are no base qualities to consult, and no much larger clone falls within one base.

Recombination joined TRBV21-1 with TRBJ2-7; the D segment call TRBD1 is taken from the table without a DNA check. TRBV21-1 is recorded as a pseudogene. The receptor was derived from a man younger than 35 in good health. Sequenced sample: naive CD4+ T cells sorted from blood. Interpreted using the paper, the cell subset or site label stands for: CD45RA+ positively selected. The CDR3 region reads CASSTEGGCSAREQYF. Here is the DNA: TGTGCCAGCAGCACAGAAGGGGGCTGCTCGGCACGCGAGCAGTACTTC.